The rows below give T cell receptor beta chains drawn from one sample of a study of blood T cell repertoires in COVID-19. Profiled with immunoSEQ multiplex PCR; TCRdb holds only in-frame clones, not every one. The data contain 100,000 to 150,000 clones, around 80% of them seen just once; the ten biggest clones take up around 15%. The source material was peripheral blood. All receptors come from a man aged 60-69 years with active or convalescent COVID-19. Each CDR3 is given with its conserved first and last residue. A D gene is named only where the DNA matches it firmly. Size values are once, few and many counts, or a class for expanded clones, and some rows have none.

J gene	V gene	D gene	clone size	CDR3 protein	CDR3 DNA
TRBJ1-4	TRBV28	TRBD1	few	CASSPWTGSLSNEKLFF	TGTGCCAGCAGTCCCTGGACAGGGTCGTTGTCTAATGAAAAACTGTTTTTT
TRBJ1-5	TRBV28	NA	NA	CAGKEANQPQHF	TGTGCCGGAAAGGAGGCAAATCAGCCCCAGCATTTT
TRBJ2-7	TRBV7-6	NA	few	CASSIGATNEQYF	TGTGCCAGCAGCATCGGAGCCACTAACGAGCAGTACTTC
TRBJ2-2	TRBV5-4	NA	few	CASTPDSGRTGELFF	TGTGCCAGCACCCCCGACTCGGGTCGGACCGGGGAGCTGTTTTTT
TRBJ2-1	TRBV3-1/TRBV3-2	TRBD2	once	CASSQEGSGSNEQFF	TGTGCCAGCAGCCAAGAGGGTAGCGGGAGCAATGAGCAGTTCTTC
TRBJ2-3	TRBV28	NA	few	CAIKGVAVSTDTQYF	TGTGCCATAAAGGGCGTAGCGGTAAGCACAGATACGCAGTATTTT
TRBJ2-2	TRBV19	TRBD1	NA	CASRTGVDTGELFF	TGTGCCAGTAGAACAGGGGTAGACACCGGGGAGCTGTTTTTT
TRBJ2-1	TRBV9	TRBD1	NA	CASSVAGQGSNEQFF	TGTGCCAGCAGCGTAGCGGGACAGGGGAGCAATGAGCAGTTCTTC
TRBJ2-1	TRBV7-8	NA	NA	CASSLGSLAYNEQFF	TGTGCCAGCAGCTTAGGTAGCTTGGCCTACAATGAGCAGTTCTTC
TRBJ2-5	TRBV4-2	NA	NA	CASSQEATRWETQYF	TGTGCCAGCAGCCAAGAGGCGACTAGGTGGGAGACCCAGTACTTC
TRBJ2-1	TRBV19	TRBD2	NA	CASTSGSYNEQFF	TGTGCCTCTACTAGCGGGTCCTACAATGAGCAGTTCTTC
TRBJ2-7	TRBV19	NA	NA	CASSVHDRDYEQYF	TGTGCCAGTAGTGTTCATGACAGAGACTACGAGCAGTACTTC
TRBJ2-1	TRBV5-6	TRBD2	once	CASSLAGGRAVEQFF	TGTGCCAGCAGCTTGGCCGGTGGGAGGGCCGTGGAGCAGTTCTTC
TRBJ2-2	TRBV28	TRBD2	NA	CASSLAGVNTGELFF	TGTGCCAGCAGTCTAGCGGGAGTGAACACCGGGGAGCTGTTTTTT
TRBJ2-1	TRBV27	TRBD2	NA	CASSLSRGLAPYLNEQFF	TGTGCCAGCAGCTTATCCCGGGGACTAGCGCCTTACCTAAATGAGCAGTTCTTC
TRBJ2-5	TRBV9	TRBD2	once	CASSGGLGAAETQYF	TGTGCCAGCAGCGGTGGACTAGGGGCTGCAGAGACCCAGTACTTC
TRBJ2-1	TRBV24-1	NA	NA	CATSDFPDEQFF	TGTGCCACCAGTGATTTCCCGGATGAGCAGTTCTTC
TRBJ2-1	TRBV20-1	NA	NA	CSAPQYNEQFF	TGCAGTGCTCCACAGTACAATGAGCAGTTCTTC
TRBJ2-2	TRBV5-5	NA	NA	CASSPTRERELFF	TGTGCCAGCAGCCCCACCCGGGAGCGGGAGCTGTTTTTT
TRBJ2-5	TRBV28	NA	NA	CASSFEGVVETQYF	TGTGCCAGCAGTTTTGAGGGGGTGGTCGAGACCCAGTACTTC
TRBJ2-3	TRBV28	TRBD2	NA	CASSFGAGDTDTQYF	TGTGCCAGCAGTTTTGGCGCGGGAGACACAGATACGCAGTATTTT
TRBJ1-2	TRBV30	TRBD1	NA	CAWTYEGGGNGYTF	TGTGCCTGGACGTATGAAGGGGGCGGTAATGGCTACACCTTC
TRBJ2-1	TRBV6-5	TRBD2	NA	CASSSRLAGVEQFF	TGTGCCAGCAGCTCCCGACTAGCGGGTGTAGAGCAGTTCTTC
TRBJ2-6	TRBV13	TRBD2	NA	CASSLGPAGGPGGANVLTF	TGTGCCAGCAGCTTAGGTCCAGCGGGAGGGCCTGGGGGGGCCAACGTCCTGACTTTC
TRBJ2-7	TRBV7-2	TRBD2	NA	CASSQPGLAGDRYF	TGTGCCAGCAGCCAACCGGGACTAGCGGGAGATAGGTACTTC
TRBJ2-1	TRBV12-3/TRBV12-4	NA	NA	CATRGSYNEQFF	TGTGCCACGCGAGGGTCCTACAATGAGCAGTTCTTC
TRBJ1-2	TRBV6-2/TRBV6-3	TRBD1	NA	CASSYRGGPTNGYTF	TGTGCCAGCAGTTACAGAGGGGGCCCAACTAATGGCTACACCTTC
TRBJ1-5	TRBV19	TRBD1	NA	CASQTGDQPQHF	TGTGCCAGTCAGACAGGGGATCAGCCCCAGCATTTT
TRBJ2-1	TRBV19	NA	NA	CASSTNRGKDNEQFF	TGTGCCAGTAGTACGAATAGGGGAAAGGACAATGAGCAGTTCTTC
TRBJ2-1	TRBV4-3	TRBD2	NA	CASSQYLAGVHNEQFF	TGCGCCAGCAGCCAATACCTAGCGGGAGTACACAATGAGCAGTTCTTC
TRBJ1-4	TRBV25-1	TRBD1	NA	CASSETGLAEKLFF	TGTGCCAGCAGCGAGACAGGGCTAGCGGAAAAACTGTTTTTT
TRBJ2-5	TRBV6-5	TRBD2	once	CASTRREGETQYF	TGTGCCAGCACCCGGCGGGAGGGGGAGACCCAGTACTTC
TRBJ2-3	TRBV5-4	NA	few	CASSLKRGLVSTDTQYF	TGTGCCAGCAGCTTAAAACGCGGCCTAGTCAGCACAGATACGCAGTATTTT
TRBJ1-1	TRBV13	NA	NA	CASSSPSGTEAFF	TGTGCCAGCAGCTCCCCTAGCGGGACTGAAGCTTTCTTT
TRBJ2-3	TRBV10-3	NA	NA	CAIITGTDTQYF	TGTGCCATCATAACTGGCACAGATACGCAGTATTTT
TRBJ1-1	TRBV28	NA	NA	CASSLYGIANTEAFF	TGTGCCAGCAGCCTTTACGGGATAGCGAACACTGAAGCTTTCTTT
TRBJ2-1	TRBV18	NA	NA	CASSQARANEQFF	TGTGCCAGCTCCCAAGCCAGGGCCAATGAGCAGTTCTTC
TRBJ2-7	TRBV27	TRBD2	NA	CASSPLLAGASYEQYF	TGTGCCAGCAGTCCCTTACTAGCGGGAGCGTCCTACGAGCAGTACTTC
TRBJ2-5	TRBV20-1	NA	NA	CSASVHHAETQYF	TGCAGTGCTAGTGTCCATCACGCGGAGACCCAGTACTTC
TRBJ2-1	TRBV9	TRBD2	few	CASSVVSGRGYEQFF	TGTGCCAGCAGCGTAGTTAGCGGGAGGGGCTATGAGCAGTTCTTC
TRBJ2-1	TRBV18	NA	NA	CATSRLAGNEQFF	TGTGCCACCTCCCGGCTAGCCGGGAATGAGCAGTTCTTC
TRBJ2-3	TRBV7-3	TRBD2	NA	CASSSLGGEGNTQYF	TGTGCCAGCAGCTCCCTGGGCGGGGAGGGGAATACGCAGTATTTT
TRBJ2-3	TRBV18	NA	NA	CASSPPSFTDTQYF	TGTGCCAGCTCACCACCCTCCTTCACAGATACGCAGTATTTT
TRBJ2-5	TRBV10-3	TRBD1	NA	CATTRTGLEETQYF	TGTGCCACCACCCGGACAGGGCTTGAGGAGACCCAGTACTTC
TRBJ1-1	TRBV29-1	NA	medium-sized	CSAVIISGGLEAFF	TGCAGCGCCGTTATTATTTCCGGGGGGCTGGAGGCTTTCTTT
TRBJ1-5	TRBV2	NA	NA	CASSVNPGPQHF	TGTGCCAGCAGTGTAAACCCGGGGCCCCAGCATTTT